This T cell receptor (beta chain) originates from a study of graft-versus-host responses after intestinal transplantation. Study-level results: High graft-versus-host to host-versus-graft clonal ratios were seen in allografts of patients with graft-donor T cell macrochimerism. Investigators detected GvH clones in recipient marrow, with some emerging earlier in ileum or blood.

In this sample, this clone turned up once. The antigen is not known. The CDR3 length is 16 residues. The V end was cut by 3 bases, the J end by 4 bases, with 19 bases between. Looked up from germline, CDR1 is SGHTS and CDR2 is YDEGEE. Sequenced by immunoSEQ multiplex PCR; TCRdb stores in-frame clones only, minus some. The table has around 100,000 clones, about 90% seen once. The V gene is TRBV5-8, the J gene TRBJ1-2, with D tentatively TRBD1 (5 bases). This TCR was sampled from a human donor who was the organ donor for an intestinal transplant. This material consisted of unstimulated CD4+ T cells sorted from spleen or lymph node cells, taken before transplant. The CDR3 spells CASSSSIQAPRYGYTF. The CDR3 nucleotides are TGTGCCAGCAGCTCTTCGATACAGGCGCCACGCTATGGCTACACCTTC.